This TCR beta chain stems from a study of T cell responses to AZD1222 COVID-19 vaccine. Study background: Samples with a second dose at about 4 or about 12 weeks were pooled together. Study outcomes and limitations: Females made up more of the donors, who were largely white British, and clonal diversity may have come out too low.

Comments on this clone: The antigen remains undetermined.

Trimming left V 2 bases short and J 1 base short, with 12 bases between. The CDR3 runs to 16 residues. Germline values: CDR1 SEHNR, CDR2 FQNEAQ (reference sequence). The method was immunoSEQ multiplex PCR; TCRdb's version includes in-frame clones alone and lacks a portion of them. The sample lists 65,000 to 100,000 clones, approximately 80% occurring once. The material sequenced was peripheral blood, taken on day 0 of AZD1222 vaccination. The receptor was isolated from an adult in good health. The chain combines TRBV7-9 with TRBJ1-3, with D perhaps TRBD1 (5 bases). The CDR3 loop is CASSLSAGKSGNTIYF. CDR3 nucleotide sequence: TGTGCCAGCAGCTTAAGTGCAGGGAAGTCTGGAAACACCATATATTTT.